Only one count was recorded for the clone carrying this T cell receptor (beta chain). Its antigen is as yet unknown. From germline, CDR1 is MNHEY and CDR2 SMNVEV (reference sequence). J lost 1 base, V lost 6 bases, and 5 bases had no gene match. This CDR3 has 14 residues. 13 Jbeta primers and 60 Vbeta primers were used for the PCR. Data came from immunoSEQ multiplex PCR; TCRdb stores just in-frame clones and leaves some out. In the table there are about 120,000 clones, about three quarters of which are singletons. The data originate from a study of cytomegalovirus exposure and HLA in healthy donors. Study-wide points: There was a cluster of highly shared sequence variants that was likely a sequencing artifact.

The clonotype originates from a woman between 40 and 55 years old in good health and CMV-seropositive. Sample: PBMCs. The rearrangement links TRBV27 to TRBJ1-1; TRBD1 agrees at 7 bases. CDR3 nucleotides: TGTGCCAGCAGGGCCGGGACAGCGAACACTGAAGCTTTCTTT. Translating gives CASRAGTANTEAFF.